The 25 T cell receptor beta chains presented below share a single source sample, sequenced in a study of blood T cell repertoires in COVID-19. Generated by immunoSEQ multiplex PCR, the TCRdb table keeps only in-frame clones and is missing some. The sample gives more than 250,000 clones, over 75% of which show up once; 2.2% is in the top ten. The material sequenced was PBMCs or T cells enriched from blood (not recorded which). The receptors here all came from a man aged 30-40 years who had recovered from COVID-19.

The genes are TRBV6-1 and TRBJ2-2, with 8 bases identical to TRBD1. Looked up from germline, CDR1 is MNHNS and CDR2 is SASEGT. Germline trimming cut 1 base from V and 6 bases from J; bases unmatched to any gene: 7. This CDR3 region has 16 residues. The CDR3, as DNA: TGTGCCAGCAGTGAAGAGGTGGGGACAGGTCCCGGGGAGCTGTTTTTT. Protein sequence: CASSEEVGTGPGELFF.

V is TRBV3-1 (or the pseudogene TRBV3-2) and J is TRBJ1-3; D not resolved. In germline, CDR1 is LGHDT, CDR2 YNNKEL (reference sequence). V gave up 8 bases and J gave up 7 bases, with 15 bases separating them. The CDR3 runs 13 residues. For the CDR3, the DNA is TGTGCCAGCGGGTTGCTCTGGAGTAACACCATATATTTT. This codes for CASGLLWSNTIYF.

The genes are TRBV5-1 and TRBJ1-2, with D tentatively TRBD1 (5 bases). CDR1 is SGHRS, CDR2 YFSETQ, per germline. V lost 7 bases to trimming and J lost 0 bases, with 13 bases between them. The CDR3 spans 14 residues. The CDR3 here is CASGSGGPNYGYTF. Written as DNA, the CDR3 is TGCGCCAGCGGCAGCGGGGGACCTAACTATGGCTACACCTTC.

This clone was observed a handful of times. The CDR3 protein is CASSALATSTDTQYF. The DNA for the CDR3 is TGTGCCAGCAGTGCTCTAGCGACCTCCACAGATACGCAGTATTTT. V is TRBV6-2 or TRBV6-3 and J is TRBJ2-3, with D perhaps TRBD2 (6 bases). The CDR3 totals 15 residues. Germline lookup yields CDR1 MNHEY and CDR2 SVGEGT. V lost 5 bases to trimming and J lost 2 bases, with 14 bases between them.

The chain employs TRBV13 and TRBJ2-7, with 11 positions matching TRBD1. The CDR3 is 16 amino acids. The germline gives CDR1 PRHDT, CDR2 FYEKMQ (reference sequence). Unmatched junction bases numbered 9, after V lost 5 bases and J lost 3 bases. CDR3 loop: CASSPAGTGGFYEQYF. In DNA form, the CDR3 reads TGTGCCAGCAGCCCAGCCGGGACAGGGGGATTCTACGAGCAGTACTTC.

The chain is built from TRBV4-3 and TRBJ1-3; D remains ambiguous. Trimming left V 0 bases short and J 0 bases short, with 15 bases between. This CDR3 contains 18 residues. Germline V gene sequence: CDR1 LGHNA, CDR2 YSLEER. The CDR3 region is CASSQERIQSFSGNTIYF. Written as DNA, the CDR3 is TGCGCCAGCAGCCAAGAAAGGATACAGAGCTTCTCTGGAAACACCATATATTTT.

This clone has only a few counts. The chain has TRBV9 and TRBJ1-2; possibly TRBD1 for D (5 bases). V was clipped by 3 bases and J by 8 bases, with 23 bases between them. Germline V CDR1 and CDR2: SGDLS, YYNGEE. This CDR3 comprises 16 residues. The CDR3 region is CASSDQDWGGPDGYTF. The CDR3 DNA reads as TGTGCCAGCAGCGACCAAGATTGGGGCGGACCTGACGGCTACACCTTC.

V usage is TRBV29-1 and J usage is TRBJ2-1, with 9 nucleotides matching TRBD1. CDR3 size: 13 residues. V shed 7 bases, J shed 9 bases, and the junction held 10 bases outside the gene matches. Germline V gives CDR1 SQVTM, CDR2 ANQGSEA. The CDR3 coding sequence is TGCAGCGCCAAGGGACAGGGCTCAGTTGAGCAGTTCTTC. Amino acids: CSAKGQGSVEQFF.

The chain combines TRBV24-1 with TRBJ1-2; TRBD1 agrees at 7 bases. Losses at the gene ends were 4 bases for V and 3 bases for J; bases not matched to a gene: 7. CDR3 length equals 15 residues. From germline, CDR1 is KGHDR and CDR2 SFDVKD. The CDR3 nucleotides are TGTGCCACCAGTGACTCCACCACAGGGGACTATGGCTACACCTTC. It specifies CATSDSTTGDYGYTF.

The CDR3 sequence: CASSSRTDYNSPLHF. CDR3 sequence (DNA): TGTGCCAGTAGTAGTCGGACAGATTATAATTCACCCCTCCACTTT. This chain links TRBV19 with TRBJ1-6, with D possibly being TRBD1 (6 bases). V lost 4 bases and J lost 4, with 11 bases in between. CDR1 is LNHDA and CDR2 is SQIVND in the germline V gene (reference sequence). The CDR3 contains 15 residues.

This rearrangement joins TRBV5-5 to TRBJ2-1; 12 nucleotides align to TRBD1. J was trimmed by 9 bases and V by 4 bases; bases with no gene match: 8. The CDR3 has 15 amino acids. Germline assignment: CDR1 SGHKS and CDR2 YYEKEE (reference sequence). The CDR3 region is CASSLGTGGLIEQFF. The CDR3 DNA is TGTGCCAGCAGCCTCGGGACAGGGGGCCTGATTGAGCAGTTCTTC.

On this clone itself: Other DNA sequences from this sample encode an identical CDR3 as well. V usage is TRBV5-1 and J usage is TRBJ2-1; 10 nucleotides line up with TRBD1. This CDR3 has 15 amino acids. Germline loops: CDR1 SGHRS, CDR2 YFSETQ. Trimming at V came to 0 bases and at J to 5 bases, leaving 2 bases not matched to a gene. Written as DNA, the CDR3 is TGCGCCAGCAGCTTGGCGGGACAGGGGAACAATGAGCAGTTCTTC. Its translation is CASSLAGQGNNEQFF.

V and J are TRBV6-1 and TRBJ1-3, with D maybe TRBD1 (6 bases). The CDR3 runs to 17 residues. CDR1 MNHNS and CDR2 SASEGT come from the germline V gene. Trimming cost V 1 base and J 7 bases, with 20 bases left between them. The CDR3 reads CASSEGVGATSLNTIYF. CDR3 sequence (DNA): TGTGCCAGCAGTGAAGGTGTGGGGGCGACGAGCTTGAACACCATATATTTT.

The chain links TRBV7-8 to TRBJ1-6; 12 bases fit TRBD1. V trimming: 4 bases; J trimming: 11 bases; junction bases outside the gene matches: 12. The CDR3 totals 17 residues. Germline V CDR1 and CDR2: SGHVS, FQNEAQ. The CDR3 coding sequence is TGTGCCAGCAGCTACGGGACAGGGGGCGCGTTGAGTCCACCCCTCCACTTT. Its translation is CASSYGTGGALSPPLHF.

The gene calls are TRBV10-3 and TRBJ1-2; D unclear. The V and J ends lost 0 bases and 4 bases respectively, with 9 bases between them. CDR3 length equals 14 residues. Germline V gene sequence: CDR1 ENHRY, CDR2 SYGVKD. The CDR3, as DNA: TGTGCCATCAGTGAGTCGCAGGCTTTCTATGGCTACACCTTC. This gives the protein CAISESQAFYGYTF.

The J gene is TRBJ1-3, the V gene TRBV19; 10 bases map to TRBD1. The CDR3 runs 19 residues. Trimming removed 5 bases from V and 0 bases from J; junction bases left unmatched: 13. Germline CDR1 reads LNHDA; CDR2 reads SQIVND (reference sequence). The chain's CDR3 is CASSFRDRGYSSSGNTIYF. CDR3 in DNA: TGTGCCAGTAGTTTCCGGGACAGGGGCTACTCATCCTCTGGAAACACCATATATTTT.

The chain links TRBV18 to TRBJ2-5; maybe TRBD2 (5 bases). The CDR3 has 11 residues. Germline CDR1 KGHSH, CDR2 LQKENI. V was clipped by 6 bases and J by 5 bases, with 7 bases between them. The CDR3 here is CASSPGETQYF. CDR3 sequence (DNA): TGTGCCAGCTCCCCGGGGGAGACCCAGTACTTC.

The rearrangement joins TRBV2 to TRBJ2-7; no firm D call. Trimming removed 4 bases from V and 0 bases from J, with 4 bases in between. Per the germline V gene, CDR1 is SNHLY and CDR2 is FYNNEI. This CDR3 has 12 amino acids. The CDR3 is CASSADSYEQYF. The CDR3 DNA reads as TGTGCCAGCAGTGCAGACTCCTACGAGCAGTACTTC.

This chain links TRBV6-5 with TRBJ1-5; 7 bases map to TRBD1. The CDR3 is 13 amino acids. Germline V CDR1 and CDR2: MNHEY, SVGAGI. The ends lost 4 bases at V and 5 bases at J; junction bases unmatched: 2. The CDR3 DNA follows: TGTGCCAGCAGTTTCACAGGGGATCAGCCCCAGCATTTT. It specifies CASSFTGDQPQHF.

V usage is TRBV4-1 and J usage is TRBJ1-4; 9 bases line up with TRBD1. J gave up 8 bases and V 1 base, and 5 bases lay outside the gene matches. This CDR3 contains 15 residues. Germline CDR1 MGHRA, CDR2 YSYEKL. The CDR3 nucleotides are TGCGCCAGCAGCCAAGTGGGGACAGGGAAGGAAAAACTGTTTTTT. Residues: CASSQVGTGKEKLFF.

The V call is TRBV19, the J call TRBJ1-1; 10 nucleotides agree with TRBD1. Germline V gene lookup returns CDR1 LNHDA and CDR2 SQIVND (reference sequence). V trimming: 6 bases; J trimming: 0 bases; junction bases outside the gene matches: 7. CDR3 length: 16 residues. The DNA for the CDR3 is TGTGCCAGTAGGAAACTGGGACAGGGGCTGAACACTGAAGCTTTCTTT. Translating gives CASRKLGQGLNTEAFF.

This chain uses TRBV24-1 with TRBJ1-2; D is perhaps TRBD1 (5 bases). This CDR3 comprises 13 residues. Germline assignment: CDR1 KGHDR and CDR2 SFDVKD. With 3 bases removed from V and 6 bases from J, the gap between germline ends came to 10 bases. The CDR3 reads CATSDGATNGYTF. Written as DNA, the CDR3 is TGTGCCACCAGTGATGGGGCGACGAATGGCTACACCTTC.

The chain uses TRBV3-1 (or the pseudogene TRBV3-2) and TRBJ2-3, with TRBD2 matching over 8 bases. Trimming took 4 bases from V and 0 from J; bases not matched to a gene: 6. The CDR3 has 16 amino acids. Germline-derived CDR1 and CDR2 are LGHDT and YNNKEL (reference sequence). The CDR3 is CASSPLAGLSTDTQYF. The CDR3 DNA follows: TGTGCCAGCAGCCCTTTAGCGGGATTAAGCACAGATACGCAGTATTTT.

This clone was seen a single time. In DNA form, the CDR3 reads TGTGCCAGCAGCCAACCGGGACAGGGCTATGGCTACACCTTC. Translation: CASSQPGQGYGYTF. The gene calls are TRBV7-2 and TRBJ1-2; 9 bases line up with TRBD1. The CDR3 has 14 amino acids. Trimming at V came to 5 bases and at J to 4 bases, leaving 5 bases not matched to a gene. Germline V CDR1 and CDR2: SGHTA, FQGNSA.

The chain couples TRBV7-9 to TRBJ1-4; 9 positions match TRBD1. CDR1 is SEHNR, CDR2 FQNEAQ, per germline (reference sequence). The V gene end was trimmed by 2 bases and the J gene end by 8 bases; junction bases not matched to a gene: 3. The CDR3 has 14 amino acids. Written as DNA, the CDR3 is TGTGCCAGCAGCTTATTTACAGGGGGCGAAAAACTGTTTTTT. Protein sequence: CASSLFTGGEKLFF.